This section outlines one T cell receptor beta chain sequence together with its context. Preparation of the TCR beta libraries relied on UMI-labeled 5' RACE. With the 5' RACE reads reprocessed, TCRdb shows one record per CDR3 protein and no DNA. The record lists some 4,000 distinct CDR3 sequences, of which the ten most abundant hold 20%. These data originate in a study of human CD8 memory T cell subsets. Specimen: CD8+ T cells from PBMCs. The origin of this receptor is a human donor in good health.

CDR3 amino acids: CSAPGQITDTQYF. This chain uses TRBV20-1 with TRBJ2-3; no DNA is available, so the TRBD1 call from TCRdb remains unchecked. CDR3 size: 13 residues. Germline assignment: CDR1 DFQATT and CDR2 SNEGSKA (reference sequence).